The T cell receptor beta chain described here comes from a study of blood T cell repertoires in COVID-19 (dated by TCRdb to the early 2020s). For context, the study as a whole: The collaborator samples originated in the United States, Italy and Spain and spanned the acute and convalescent phases of COVID-19. The prospective study material was composed of cDNA or gDNA derived from T cells, B-cell-depleted T cells, or PBMCs. Deeply sampled blood TCRbeta repertoires from subjects exposed to, actively infected with, or recovered from COVID-19 were included in the dataset. The repertoires were released in a freely available public database meant as a resource for research on the immune response to SARS-CoV-2. The samples were drawn from two sources: the first 160 participants of the ongoing ImmuneRACE study, and approximately 1,300 subjects contributed by 6 global collaborators. A de-identified subject ID, COVID-19 status, age in years and sex were almost always included in the sample metadata. Where available, HLA class I and class II types were taken from metadata supplied by the sample provider and were not determined by assay-based typing.

Participants in the prospective study were aged roughly 18 to 89 years, lived in about two dozen United States geographic areas, and enrolled through a virtual design. Cohort assignment in the prospective study relied on participant-reported clinical history from a screening survey and a study questionnaire. ImmuneRACE Cohort 3 recovered participants were defined by two consecutive negative NP/OP PCR tests, healthcare professional clearance, or symptom resolution. Each participant in the prospective study had whole blood, serum and a nasopharyngeal or oropharyngeal swab collected by mobile phlebotomists. Over a roughly two-month period, participants in the prospective study had the option of providing additional blood draws and questionnaires. Before DNA extraction, prospective study blood samples were shipped either frozen or at room temperature. What the work shows at the level of the full study, not this receptor alone: How much clinical and demographic metadata was included differed by source and by participant, and the metadata was provided uncurated.

V loses 0 bases of germline sequence and J loses 4 bases, and the interval between the two ends is 23 bases. From the cysteine up to the phenylalanine, the CDR3 has a length of 18 residues. Only the CDR3 part of the read is kept: 54 bases, read in frame from the first base. TCRbeta CDR3 regions were amplified from genomic DNA using the immunoSEQ Assay, a bias-controlled multiplex PCR. From the authors' description of their analysis: The number of nucleated cells in each sample was estimated from the amplification of reference gene primers within the assay. To quantify the absolute abundance of each unique TCRbeta CDR3 rearrangement, sequence reads were collapsed and filtered. For each sample, productive Simpson clonality was calculated as the square root of Simpson's diversity index across productive rearrangements. The table was pulled from immuneACCESS by TCRdb, which kept in-frame rearrangements only. Such tables lose some clones; where checked, under half of the loss comes from unresolved V genes, and the rest has no known cause. V, J and clone size are taken as reported in that table, and D and trimming were inferred from the DNA itself. Across this sample there are 350,000 to 400,000 clones, with roughly 91% seen only once. Clones ranked in the top ten supply 0.9% to 1.5% of the sample.

In the case of this clone: What this receptor recognizes is not known. The record has no base qualities; no much larger clone is one base away.

The material sequenced was PBMCs or T cells enriched from blood (not recorded which). The rearranged chain carries TRBV5-3 and TRBJ2-7; the D gene lacks a confident call. TRBV5-3 is known as an ORF, though its function is uncertain. This TCR was sampled from a woman between 18 and 30 years old who had recovered from COVID-19. In nucleotide form, the sequence is TGTGCCAGAAGCTTGGCCAGGCTTCCCTTTCCAGGCGAATACGAGCAGTACTTC. Translation gives CARSLARLPFPGEYEQYF.